This TCR beta chain was retrieved from a study of blood T cell repertoires in COVID-19. Study context: T cells, B-cell-depleted T cells, or PBMCs supplied cDNA or gDNA.

In the authors' workflow: Reference gene primer amplification yielded estimated nucleated cell counts. TCRdb's table, derived via immunoSEQ multiplex PCR, lists solely in-frame clones and lacks some. Clonal size and the V and J genes are those of that table, whereas D and trimming came from the DNA. This sample has over 85,000 clones, with approximately 92% found just once. The sample comprised peripheral blood. The receptor was isolated from a woman aged 50 to 65 with COVID-19, enrolled during active disease.

As DNA, the CDR3 is TGCGCCAGCAGCTTGGTGCGGCCCGGGGAGACCCAGTACTTC. It specifies CASSLVRPGETQYF. The chain carries TRBV5-1 and TRBJ2-5; D ambiguous. The CDR3 is made up of 14 amino acids. Germline CDR1 is SGHRS and CDR2 is YFSETQ. Trimming removed 0 bases from V and 5 bases from J, with 11 bases in between.